Below are 14 T cell receptor beta chains sequenced from a single sample in a study of tumor and adjacent non-tumor tissue in lung cancer. Three rounds of nested PCR, following a modified ARM-PCR protocol, produced the TCRbeta library. One entry per CDR3 protein, called by TCRdb with MiXCR from the multiplex PCR reads. Counted here are 65,000 to 75,000 distinct CDR3 sequences, around three quarters occurring once; the ten biggest clones make up 40% to 50%. The template was RNA from unsorted bulk tissue. The normal lung tissue was taken more than 3 cm from the tumor edge. The sequencing sample was made of distant non-tumor lung tissue. Receptors originate from a man aged 55 to 70 with non-small cell lung cancer.

Remarks on this clonotype: A much larger clonotype is one base distant, so this may be a read error. The chain links TRBV5-1 to TRBJ2-1; 9 nucleotides match TRBD2. The CDR3 runs to 14 residues. Per germline, CDR1 SGHRS and CDR2 YFSETQ. The CDR3 is CASTDRAGGNERFF. The CDR3 DNA follows: TGCGCCAGCACCGACAGAGCGGGAGGTAATGAGCGGTTCTTC.

Details on this clonotype: A read error may produce the germline difference seen at one junction end. The V call is TRBV5-6, the J call TRBJ1-1; D uncertain. Looked up from germline, CDR1 is SGHDT and CDR2 is YYEEEE. This CDR3 has 14 residues. CDR3 region: CVSSMSPFATEAFF. The CDR3, as DNA: TGTGTCAGCAGCATGTCCCCTTTCGCCACTGAAGCTTTCTTT. The full variable domain, completed using reference TRBV5-6 and TRBJ1-1, is DAGVTQSPTHLIKTRGQQVTLRCSPKSGHDTVSWYQQALGQGPQFIFQYYEEEERQRGNFPDRFSGHQFPNYSSELNVNALLLGDSALYLCVSSMSPFATEAFFGQGTRLTVV.

With respect to this clonotype: The junction and the germline gene differ at one end; a read error may be behind it. The CDR3 DNA is TGTGCCAGCTTGCCCCTACTAGCGGGAGTCGGGGAGACCCAATACTTC. Translated: CASLPLLAGVGETQYF. V gene TRBV6-5 combines with J gene TRBJ2-5; 11 nucleotides align to TRBD2. CDR1 and CDR2 (germline): MNHEY, SVGAGI. The CDR3 has 16 residues.

A word on this clonotype: A read error is possible here, since a much larger clone lies one base away. The genes are TRBV20-1 and TRBJ2-1, with D hard to call. Germline values: CDR1 DFQATT, CDR2 SNEGSKA (reference sequence). The CDR3 is 14 amino acids. Trimming left V 3 bases short and J 6 bases short, with 15 bases between. In nucleotides, the CDR3 is TGCAGTGCTAGGGATGGGTCCGAGACCAATGAGCAGTTCTTC. It encodes CSARDGSETNEQFF.

This chain connects TRBV5-1 to TRBJ2-5; TRBD2 aligns across 8 bases. The trim removed 1 base at V and 3 bases at J, leaving 17 bases unmatched. This CDR3 is 19 amino acids long. From germline, CDR1 is SGHRS and CDR2 YFSETQ. In DNA, the CDR3 is TGCGCCAGCAGCTTGTGCCCCAGCGGGAGAGGCCCAAATGAAGAGACCCAGTACTTC. Translation gives CASSLCPSGRGPNEETQYF.

This clonotype was seen once. A read error may account for a junction end that differs from germline. This chain connects TRBV5-1 to TRBJ2-6, with 9 nucleotides matching TRBD1. Germline V gives CDR1 SGHRS, CDR2 YFSETQ. This CDR3 contains 19 residues. Here the CDR3 DNA reads TGCGCCAGCAGCTCTATTAGACAGGGGGTTGCGTGGGGGGCCATCGTCCTGACTTTC. Translation: CASSSIRQGVAWGAIVLTF.

The count of this clonotype is one. Compared with germline, one end of the junction differs, possibly owing to a read error. This CDR3 is CPSSPTSGEAKNIQCF. The CDR3 coding sequence is TGTCCCAGCAGCCCAACTAGCGGGGAAGCCAAAAACATTCAGTGCTTC. The chain joins TRBV7-9 to TRBJ2-4; 10 nucleotides line up with TRBD2. The CDR3 sequence is 16 residues long. Germline CDR1 reads SEHNR; CDR2 reads FQNEAQ (reference sequence).

This sequence joins TRBV4-2 and TRBJ2-7, with 8 bases matching TRBD1. Germline V gene data show CDR1 as LGHNA and CDR2 as YNFKEQ. The V and J ends lost 3 bases and 8 bases, in that order; junction bases with no gene match: 15. CDR3 length: 16 residues. The CDR3 nucleotides read TGTGCCAGCAGCCAGGAAGGTCCAGGGGGCGGTGACAAGCAGTACTTC. It encodes CASSQEGPGGGDKQYF.

The rearrangement joins TRBV5-1 to TRBJ2-3; D gene uncertain. The CDR3 sequence is 13 residues long. Trimming took off 4 bases at V and 11 bases at J, with 17 bases between the two ends. Germline CDR1 is SGHRS and CDR2 is YFSETQ. The CDR3 DNA follows: TGCGCCAGCAGCAACCGGTGGGCAGAAATGCAGTATTTT. This sequence encodes CASSNRWAEMQYF.

This clonotype is categorized as medium-sized. This chain joins TRBV6-5 and TRBJ2-1; 7 bases line up with TRBD2. There are 15 residues in the CDR3. Germline-derived CDR1 and CDR2 are MNHEY and SVGAGI. Trimming cost V 2 bases and J 8 bases; bases outside gene matches: 9. The DNA of the CDR3 is TGTGCCAGCAGTTACGCGAGCGGGATTCACTATGAGCAGTTCTTC. It specifies CASSYASGIHYEQFF.

For this clonotype: At one of its ends the junction is not consistent with the germline gene, which may arise from a read error. This chain joins TRBV5-1 and TRBJ2-2; 9 bases map to TRBD1. There are 16 residues in the CDR3. Germline V gene sequence: CDR1 SGHRS, CDR2 YFSETQ. The CDR3 here is CASSLQGASDTGELFF. CDR3 nucleotide sequence: TGCGCCAGCAGCTTACAGGGGGCTTCGGACACCGGAGAGCTGTTTTTT.

The chain combines TRBV10-2 with TRBJ2-1; possibly TRBD2 for D (6 bases). The V end lost 10 bases, the J end lost 7 bases, and 23 bases lay between the germline ends. The CDR3 extends over 15 amino acids. Germline lookup yields CDR1 WSHSY and CDR2 SAAADI. The CDR3 region has the DNA TGCGCCAACAATGAGTCGGAGGGAGAGGGTAATGAGCAGTTCTTC. This encodes CANNESEGEGNEQFF.

Remarks on this clonotype: Possible read error: a much larger clone is one base away. As the CDR3 is not closed by the conserved phenylalanine or tryptophan, this likely results from a read error. The chain uses TRBV30 and TRBJ2-7, with TRBD2 as a possible D gene (6 bases). Germline loops: CDR1 GTSNPN, CDR2 SVGIG (reference sequence). CDR3 length: 14 amino acids. The V end was cut by 3 bases, the J end by 3 bases, with 15 bases between. Here the CDR3 DNA reads TGTGCCTGGAGGGGGGGTCAGGGTCACTACGAGCAGTACTTA. It is translated as CAWRGGQGHYEQYL.

A word on this clonotype: Here the CDR3 omits its conserved ending phenylalanine or tryptophan, so a read error is the likely source. The DNA is omitted, as the CDR3 cannot be located on it reliably, and the CDR3 follows TCRdb's listing. This CDR3 is CASSLAPKERLFL. This chain connects TRBV12-3 or TRBV12-4 to TRBJ1-4. The CDR3 is 13 residues long, ends included.